Here is one T cell receptor (beta chain) with its context. Possible read error: a much larger clone is one base away. These data are taken from a study of tumor-infiltrating lymphocytes in oesophageal squamous cell carcinoma. TCRdb re-called the PCR reads through MiXCR, storing one row per CDR3 protein. The profile shows 15,000 or so distinct CDR3 sequences, around 60% of them singletons. This CDR3 contains 16 residues. CDR1 is SGHVT and CDR2 is SQSDAQ in the germline V gene. The source of this sequence is a female donor with esophageal squamous cell carcinoma. The sample consisted of esophageal tumor tissue. The chain recombines TRBV7-4 with TRBJ2-7, with D perhaps matching TRBD2 (5 bases). The DNA matches TRBJ2-1 better at its end, which makes the J call doubtful. The CDR3, as DNA: TGTGCCAGCAGCTTAGTGGGTGAGGGCATCTCTGACGAGCAGTTCTTC. This translates into CASSLVGEGISDEQFF.